These 20 T cell receptor beta chains originate from one sample sequenced in a study of T-cell reconstitution after alpha-beta-depleted transplantation in children. Unique molecular identifiers were incorporated during preparation of the TCRbeta library. MiXCR, applied by TCRdb to the PCR reads, yields one record per CDR3 protein. The sample has around 250,000 distinct CDR3 sequences, about 10% seen once; the top ten hold 10%. Sequencing used PBMCs from the stem cell graft donor, obtained from the stem cell graft. The receptors come from a human donor who donated a stem cell graft to a child with SCID.

This clonotype was seen repeatedly, ten times or more. V usage is TRBV7-6 and J usage is TRBJ1-1, with 10 bases aligning to TRBD1. This CDR3 region has 15 residues. The germline CDR1 and CDR2 sequences are SGHVS and FNYEAQ. With V trimmed by 3 bases and J by 4 bases, 5 bases remained unmatched. Here the CDR3 reads CASSFGTGAGTEAFF. Written as DNA, the CDR3 is TGTGCCAGCAGCTTTGGGACAGGGGCCGGCACTGAAGCTTTCTTT.

V and J are TRBV10-3 and TRBJ2-1; 9 bases fit TRBD2. Per germline, CDR1 ENHRY and CDR2 SYGVKD. The V and J ends lost 3 bases and 4 bases, in that order; junction bases with no gene match: 4. The CDR3 is 15 residues long. DNA of the CDR3: TGTGCCATCAGTGACGGAGCGGGGGGATACAATGAGCAGTTCTTC. The encoded protein is CAISDGAGGYNEQFF.

This clonotype was seen a handful of times. The chain carries TRBV10-3 and TRBJ2-3, with D unresolved. Trimming shortened V by 10 bases and J by 4 bases, and 9 bases separated the two germline ends. Germline loops: CDR1 ENHRY, CDR2 SYGVKD. CDR3 length: 11 amino acids. The CDR3 sequence: CATRGPDTQYF. Here the CDR3 DNA reads TGTGCCACCCGTGGACCAGATACGCAGTATTTT.

This clonotype has ten or more counts. The rearrangement links TRBV5-1 to TRBJ2-7, with 10 bases aligning to TRBD1. Unmatched junction bases numbered 8, after V lost 5 bases and J lost 3 bases. The CDR3 consists of 15 residues. The V gene's germline CDR1 is SGHRS and CDR2 YFSETQ. The CDR3 sequence: CASRLFGDRGYEQYF. DNA for the CDR3: TGCGCCAGCAGACTTTTTGGGGACAGGGGCTACGAGCAGTACTTC.

This clonotype came up many times. This sequence joins TRBV10-3 and TRBJ2-6; D is unresolved. Between the trimmed V and J ends, which lost 6 bases and 0 bases, there was a span of 15 bases. The CDR3 contains 17 residues. Germline-derived CDR1 and CDR2 are ENHRY and SYGVKD. The CDR3: CAIRVGRAISGANVLTF. In nucleotides, the CDR3 is TGTGCCATCAGGGTCGGACGAGCGATCTCTGGGGCCAACGTCCTGACTTTC.

The V and J genes are TRBV10-3 and TRBJ1-1; 8 bases are shared with TRBD1. Germline V gene data show CDR1 as ENHRY and CDR2 as SYGVKD. Trimming took 0 bases from V and 4 from J; bases not matched to a gene: 4. This CDR3 is 15 amino acids long. As DNA, the CDR3 is TGTGCCATCAGTGAGTCGACAGGGGTAGGCACTGAAGCTTTCTTT. Protein sequence: CAISESTGVGTEAFF.

CDR3 loop: CSVRQGGNEKLFF. The DNA for the CDR3 is TGCAGCGTCCGACAGGGGGGTAATGAAAAACTGTTTTTT. The chain recombines TRBV29-1 with TRBJ1-4; the match to TRBD1 covers 9 bases. Trimming removed 6 bases from V and 4 bases from J; junction bases left unmatched: 3. The CDR3 is 13 amino acids. Germline CDR1 SQVTM, CDR2 ANQGSEA.

This clonotype was observed at least ten times. This sequence joins TRBV6-1 and TRBJ2-6; a possible D gene is TRBD1 (6 bases). Germline CDR1 and CDR2: MNHNS and SASEGT. The V gene lost 4 bases and the J gene lost 4 bases, with 11 bases spanning the gap. The CDR3 loop spans 15 amino acids. The CDR3 loop is CASSASGAGANVLTF. The CDR3 DNA reads TGTGCCAGCAGTGCATCAGGGGCGGGGGCCAACGTCCTGACTTTC.

The chain combines TRBV20-1 with TRBJ2-5; perhaps D is TRBD1 or TRBD2 (5 bases each). Germline CDR1 reads DFQATT; CDR2 reads SNEGSKA (reference sequence). CDR3 length equals 14 residues. V was shortened by 6 bases and J by 4 bases, with 18 bases between the two germline ends. The CDR3 loop reads CSAPYGTAGETQYF. In DNA form, the CDR3 reads TGCAGTGCCCCTTACGGGACCGCGGGAGAGACCCAGTACTTC.

This clonotype came up a few times. This rearrangement joins TRBV9 to TRBJ1-1, with 7 nucleotides matching TRBD1. There are 14 residues in the CDR3. Trimming cost V 6 bases and J 5 bases; bases outside gene matches: 10. Germline-derived CDR1 and CDR2 are SGDLS and YYNGEE. CDR3: CASTLTGSETEAFF. CDR3 nucleotides: TGTGCCAGCACTCTGACAGGGAGCGAGACTGAAGCTTTCTTT.

The V call is TRBV5-6, the J call TRBJ2-2; D unclear. Germline loops: CDR1 SGHDT, CDR2 YYEEEE. The CDR3 spans 15 residues. V lost 0 bases and J lost 1, with 7 bases in between. The CDR3 nucleotides read TGTGCCAGCAGCTTGGACCCAGGGAACACCGGGGAGCTGTTTTTT. The encoded protein is CASSLDPGNTGELFF.

The chain has TRBV11-2 and TRBJ2-4; TRBD1 matches at 8 bases. This CDR3 comprises 17 residues. The germline V gene has CDR1 SGHAT and CDR2 FQNNGV. The V gene end was trimmed by 1 base and the J gene end by 7 bases; junction bases not matched to a gene: 12. In nucleotides, the CDR3 is TGTGCCAGCAGCTTAGTAGGAACGACAGGGGTCGGGAACATTCAGTACTTC. This sequence encodes CASSLVGTTGVGNIQYF.

This clonotype has a handful of counts. The V and J genes are TRBV10-3 and TRBJ1-3; 7 bases align to TRBD1. The CDR3 has 18 residues. Germline V gene data show CDR1 as ENHRY and CDR2 as SYGVKD. V shed 6 bases and J 3 bases; nucleotides not matched to a gene: 17. The CDR3 protein is CAISDRVGDPLHGNTIYF. In nucleotides, the CDR3 is TGTGCCATCAGCGACAGGGTTGGAGATCCCCTCCATGGAAACACCATATATTTT.

This clonotype occurred a few times. A much bigger clone sits one base away, suggesting this may be a read error. V is TRBV7-3 and J is TRBJ2-3; D possibly corresponds to TRBD2 (5 bases). Trimming pared 6 bases from V and 0 bases from J, leaving 7 bases between. Germline loops: CDR1 SGHTA, CDR2 FQGTGA. The CDR3 spans 13 residues. DNA for the CDR3: TGTGCCAGCAGGAGGACTAGCACAGATACGCAGTATTTT. This encodes CASRRTSTDTQYF.

The chain links TRBV6-5 to TRBJ2-7; maybe TRBD2 (5 bases). The length of the CDR3 is 11 residues. Germline V lookup: CDR1 MNHEY, CDR2 SVGAGI. The ends were cut back, 11 bases at V and 4 bases at J, with 12 bases in the middle. The CDR3 sequence is CAVGDSYEQYF. CDR3 coding DNA: TGTGCCGTCGGGGATTCGTACGAGCAGTACTTC.

The chain has TRBV15 and TRBJ2-5; 9 bases map to TRBD1. The CDR3 covers 15 residues. Germline V gene sequence: CDR1 LNHNV, CDR2 YYDKDF (reference sequence). J gave up 0 bases and V 5 bases, and 4 bases lay outside the gene matches. The CDR3 sequence: CATSRGQGNQETQYF. The CDR3 bases are TGTGCCACCAGCCGGGGACAGGGTAACCAAGAGACCCAGTACTTC.

The chain has TRBV7-9 and TRBJ1-1; no clear D. This CDR3 has 16 residues. Germline loops: CDR1 SEHNR, CDR2 FQNEAQ (reference sequence). The CDR3 nucleotides read TGTGCTGCTGCGGGCGGCGCAAGGTTCGGGTCCACTGAAGCTTTCTTT. This sequence encodes CAAAGGARFGSTEAFF.

The V call is TRBV5-1, the J call TRBJ2-2, with no clear D. The V gene's germline CDR1 is SGHRS and CDR2 YFSETQ. The length of the CDR3 is 15 residues. Trimming removed 3 bases at V and 3 bases at J, with 12 bases between. The CDR3 nucleotides read TGCGCCAGCAGCTCCGAAACTGGGTACACCGGGGAGCTGTTTTTT. Translation: CASSSETGYTGELFF.

This clonotype occurred a few times. The junction shows a germline mismatch at one end, possibly a read error. The rearrangement joins TRBV10-3 to TRBJ2-7; 11 bases align to TRBD1. Germline CDR1 and CDR2: ENHRY and SYGVKD. The CDR3 is made up of 17 amino acids. DNA of the CDR3: TGTGCCAGCAGTAGAGTCGGACAGGGGGCGCGAGTCCACGAGCAGTACTTC. Translated, it gives CASSRVGQGARVHEQYF.

This clonotype was seen more than once but under ten times. CDR3 in amino acids: CASSSYRGPNYGYTF. CDR3 sequence (DNA): TGTGCCAGCAGTTCGTACAGGGGCCCCAACTATGGCTACACCTTC. The chain joins TRBV12-3 or TRBV12-4 to TRBJ1-2; 7 bases agree with TRBD1. Losses at the gene ends were 4 bases for V and 2 bases for J; bases not matched to a gene: 7. The CDR3 consists of 15 residues.